This paragraph reports one TCR beta chain. This specimen belongs to a study of T cell responses to AZD1222 COVID-19 vaccine. V was pared by 4 bases and J by 4 bases, with 13 bases between. The V gene's germline CDR1 is MRHNA and CDR2 SNTAGT. This CDR3 has 14 amino acids. Generated by immunoSEQ multiplex PCR, the TCRdb table keeps only in-frame clones and is missing some. This sample has tens of thousands of clones, with around 85% found just once. V usage is TRBV6-4 and J usage is TRBJ1-1; possible D gene TRBD1, 5 bases. The TCR was taken from an adult in good health. The sequenced sample was peripheral blood, obtained on day 0 of MenACWY control vaccination. The CDR3 DNA is TGTGCCAGCAGTGTACAGGAGGGGAGCACTGAAGCTTTCTTT. Protein: CASSVQEGSTEAFF.